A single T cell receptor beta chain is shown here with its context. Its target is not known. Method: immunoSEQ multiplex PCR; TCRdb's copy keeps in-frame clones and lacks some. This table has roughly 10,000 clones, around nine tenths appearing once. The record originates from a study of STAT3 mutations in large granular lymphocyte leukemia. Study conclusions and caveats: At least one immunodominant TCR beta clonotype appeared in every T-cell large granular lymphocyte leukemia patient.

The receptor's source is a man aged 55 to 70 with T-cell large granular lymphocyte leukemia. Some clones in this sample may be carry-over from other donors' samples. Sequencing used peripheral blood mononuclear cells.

Written as DNA, the CDR3 is TGCGCCAGCAGCCCGGCACCGGCTAGCGGGAGGGAAAACGAGCAGTACTTC. Translation gives CASSPAPASGRENEQYF. V usage is TRBV5-1 and J usage is TRBJ2-7, with 12 bases matching TRBD2. Germline CDR1 is SGHRS and CDR2 is YFSETQ. With 4 bases clipped from V and 5 bases from J, the junction kept 13 bases outside the gene matches. This CDR3 is built from 17 residues.